This T cell receptor beta chain was captured in a study of blood T cell repertoires in COVID-19. Germline V CDR1 and CDR2: MGHRA, YSYEKL. The CDR3 is 16 amino acids. Trimming took off 1 base at V and 1 base at J, with 13 bases between the two ends. Libraries were prepared by immunoSEQ multiplex PCR; TCRdb keeps only in-frame clonotypes and omits some of them. The sample lists under 300,000 clones, approximately 85% occurring once. This chain connects TRBV4-1 to TRBJ1-1, with unresolved D. Sequencing was performed on PBMCs or T cells enriched from blood (not recorded which). This clonotype was obtained from a woman under 40 who had recovered from COVID-19. The CDR3 here is CASSQGLLQPNTEAFF. The CDR3 coding sequence is TGCGCCAGCAGCCAAGGGTTATTACAGCCGAACACTGAAGCTTTCTTT.